A single TCR beta chain is shown here with its context. These data belong to a study of T cell changes during pregnancy in multiple sclerosis. The repertoire was sequenced with immunoSEQ multiplex PCR; TCRdb's copy has only in-frame clones and lacks some. The repertoire holds about 110,000 clones, approximately 93% seen once, with about 3% in the top ten. Per germline, CDR1 SGDLS and CDR2 YYNGEE. The CDR3 is 18 residues long. V shed 0 bases, J shed 5 bases, and the junction held 8 bases outside the gene matches. This sequence was found in a female donor with multiple sclerosis, enrolled in a pregnancy study. The source was peripheral blood, collected after pregnancy. This chain joins TRBV9 and TRBJ2-2, with 12 bases identical to TRBD2. The CDR3 DNA sequence: TGTGCCAGCAGCGTAGTGGCTAGCGGGGGGGCCGGGACCGGGGAGCTGTTTTTT. This codes for CASSVVASGGAGTGELFF.